One T cell receptor beta chain is described in this entry. Its specificity is unknown. Construction of TCR beta libraries was performed using quantitative 5'-RACE with molecular barcodes. TCRdb re-called the 5' RACE reads with MiXCR, one entry per CDR3 protein. Altogether 25,000 to 30,000 distinct CDR3 sequences are present, 5.3% being singletons, with the ten largest covering around 1.9%. The data originate from a study of CD8 T cells in ankylosing spondylitis. Findings and limits, study-wide: Researchers report that disease-linked clones proved CD8+ and relatively rare in peripheral blood. From matched ankylosing spondylitis synovial fluid, disease-linked clones were reportedly recovered at significantly enriched levels.

Losses at the gene ends were 0 bases for V and 4 bases for J; bases not matched to a gene: 6. The CDR3 length is 15 residues. CDR1 is SGDLS, CDR2 YYNGEE, per germline. Specimen: blood, either unsorted or a sorted T cell fraction (not recorded which). The genes are TRBV9 and TRBJ2-7; 8 bases agree with TRBD1. This TCR derives from a female donor with ankylosing spondylitis or in good health (not recorded which). The DNA of the CDR3 is TGTGCCAGCAGCGTAGGGGCAGGGGGCGCGTACGAGCAGTACTTC. Translated: CASSVGAGGAYEQYF.